This T cell receptor beta chain emerged from a study of control samples from healthy donors and cancer patients (dated by TCRdb to 2019 to 2021). Preparation of the library involved the immunoSEQ multiplex PCR assay. TCRdb took this table from immuneACCESS and kept in-frame rearrangements with V and J called. Such tables lack part of the clones; where checked against another copy, unresolved V genes explain under half of the gap, and the rest is unexplained. For this sample the table gives about 150,000 clones, of which over 85% were detected only once. The top ten clonotypes cover roughly 5.7% of the sample. Concerning this clone: Its specific antigen is unknown. Base qualities are not recorded, but no much larger clone differs from it by a single base.

The junction shows trimming of 3 bases on V and 5 bases on J, plus 13 bases between the germline ends. From the germline V gene (reference sequence), CDR1 is MNHNY and CDR2 is SVGAGI. CDR3 length: 14 amino acids, cysteine to phenylalanine. The only DNA kept is the CDR3, 42 bases in frame from the first base. The receptor comes from a man younger than 30 in good health. The sequenced material came from blood. The sequence joins TRBV6-6 to TRBJ1-1; a tentative D call is TRBD1 (6 bases match). The CDR3 sequence is CASSYSGEGTEAFF. The nucleotide sequence reads as follows: TGTGCCAGCAGTTATTCAGGGGAGGGTACTGAAGCTTTCTTT.